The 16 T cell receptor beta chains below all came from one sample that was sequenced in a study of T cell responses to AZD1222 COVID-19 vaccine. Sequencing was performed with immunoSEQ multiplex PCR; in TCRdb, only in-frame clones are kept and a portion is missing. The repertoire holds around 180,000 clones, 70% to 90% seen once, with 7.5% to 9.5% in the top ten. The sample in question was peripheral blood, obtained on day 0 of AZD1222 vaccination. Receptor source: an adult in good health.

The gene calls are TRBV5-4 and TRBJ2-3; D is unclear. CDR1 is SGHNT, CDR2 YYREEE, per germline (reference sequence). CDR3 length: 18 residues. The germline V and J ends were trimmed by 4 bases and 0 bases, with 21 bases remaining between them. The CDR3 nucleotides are TGTGCCAGCAGCAGGTACGGTGTATCTGCGGATAGCACAGATACGCAGTATTTT. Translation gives CASSRYGVSADSTDTQYF.

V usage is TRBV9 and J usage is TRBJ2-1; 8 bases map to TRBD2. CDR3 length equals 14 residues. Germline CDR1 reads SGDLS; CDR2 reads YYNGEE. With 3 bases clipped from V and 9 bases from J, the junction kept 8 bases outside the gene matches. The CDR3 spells CASSGPGLDREQFF. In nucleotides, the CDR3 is TGTGCCAGCAGCGGGCCGGGACTAGACCGTGAGCAGTTCTTC.

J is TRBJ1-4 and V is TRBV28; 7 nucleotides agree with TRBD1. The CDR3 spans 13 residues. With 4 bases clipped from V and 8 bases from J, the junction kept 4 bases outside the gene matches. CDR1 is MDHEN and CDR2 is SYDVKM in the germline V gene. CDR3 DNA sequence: TGTGCCAGCAGTTGGGCCAGGGGGGAAAAACTGTTTTTT. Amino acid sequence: CASSWARGEKLFF.

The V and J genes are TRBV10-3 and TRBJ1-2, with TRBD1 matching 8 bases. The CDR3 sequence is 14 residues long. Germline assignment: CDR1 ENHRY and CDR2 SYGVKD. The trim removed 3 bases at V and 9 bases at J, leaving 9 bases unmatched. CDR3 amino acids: CAISDLDRERSYTF. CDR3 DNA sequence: TGTGCCATCAGTGATTTGGACAGGGAGAGGAGCTACACCTTC.

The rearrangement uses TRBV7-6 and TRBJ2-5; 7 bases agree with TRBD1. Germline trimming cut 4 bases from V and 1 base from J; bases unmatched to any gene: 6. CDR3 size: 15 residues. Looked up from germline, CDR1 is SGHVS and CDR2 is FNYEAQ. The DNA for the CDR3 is TGTGCCAGCAGCTCAACCGGACAGGCCCAAGAGACCCAGTACTTC. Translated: CASSSTGQAQETQYF.

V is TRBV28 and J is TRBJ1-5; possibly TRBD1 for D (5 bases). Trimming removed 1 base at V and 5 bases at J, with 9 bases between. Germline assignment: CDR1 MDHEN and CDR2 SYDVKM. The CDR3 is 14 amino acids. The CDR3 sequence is CASSLSTGYQPQHF. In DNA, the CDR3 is TGTGCCAGCAGTTTATCTACAGGCTATCAGCCCCAGCATTTT.

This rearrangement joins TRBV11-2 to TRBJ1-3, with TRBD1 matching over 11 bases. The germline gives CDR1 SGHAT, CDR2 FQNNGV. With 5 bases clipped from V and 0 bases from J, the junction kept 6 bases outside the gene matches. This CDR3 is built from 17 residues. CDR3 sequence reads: CASSLGTGGASGNTIYF. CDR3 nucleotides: TGTGCCAGCAGCCTCGGGACAGGGGGTGCCTCTGGAAACACCATATATTTT.

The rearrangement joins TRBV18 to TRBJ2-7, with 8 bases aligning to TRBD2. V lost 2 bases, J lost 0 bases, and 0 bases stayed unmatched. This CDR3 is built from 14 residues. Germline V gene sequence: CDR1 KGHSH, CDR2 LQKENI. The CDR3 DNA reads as TGTGCCAGCTCACCAGGGACTAGCTCCTACGAGCAGTACTTC. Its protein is CASSPGTSSYEQYF.

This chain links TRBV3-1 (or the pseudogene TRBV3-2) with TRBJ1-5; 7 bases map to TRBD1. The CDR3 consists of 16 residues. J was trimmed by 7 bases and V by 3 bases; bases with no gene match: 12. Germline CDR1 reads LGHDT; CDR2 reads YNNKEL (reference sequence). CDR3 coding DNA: TGTGCCAGCAGCCATAGTACAGGGGTCCCGGGGCAGCCCCAGCATTTT. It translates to CASSHSTGVPGQPQHF.

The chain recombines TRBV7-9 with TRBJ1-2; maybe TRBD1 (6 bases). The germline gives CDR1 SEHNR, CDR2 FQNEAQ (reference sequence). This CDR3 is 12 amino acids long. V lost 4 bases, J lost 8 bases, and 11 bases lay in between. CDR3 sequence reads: CASSSYRDGYTF. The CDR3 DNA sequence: TGTGCCAGCAGCTCTTACAGGGACGGCTACACCTTC.

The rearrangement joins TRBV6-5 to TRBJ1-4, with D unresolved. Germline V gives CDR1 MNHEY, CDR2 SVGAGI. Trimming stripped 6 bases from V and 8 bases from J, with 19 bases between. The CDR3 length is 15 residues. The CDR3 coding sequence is TGTGCCAGCAGGCTCTCACTCGGCTCGGGGGAAAAACTGTTTTTT. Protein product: CASRLSLGSGEKLFF.

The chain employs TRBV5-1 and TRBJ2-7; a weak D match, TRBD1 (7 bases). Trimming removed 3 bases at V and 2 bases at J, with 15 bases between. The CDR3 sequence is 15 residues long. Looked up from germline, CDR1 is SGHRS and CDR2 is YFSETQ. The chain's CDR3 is CASSSGLDRPYEQYF. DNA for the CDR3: TGCGCCAGCAGCTCGGGACTGGACAGGCCCTACGAGCAGTACTTC.

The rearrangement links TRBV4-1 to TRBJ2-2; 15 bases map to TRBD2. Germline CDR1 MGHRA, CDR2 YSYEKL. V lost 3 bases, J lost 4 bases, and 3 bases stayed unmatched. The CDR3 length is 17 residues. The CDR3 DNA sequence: TGCGCCAGCAGCCAGGGACTAGCGGGGGGCCTCACCGGGGAGCTGTTTTTT. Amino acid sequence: CASSQGLAGGLTGELFF.

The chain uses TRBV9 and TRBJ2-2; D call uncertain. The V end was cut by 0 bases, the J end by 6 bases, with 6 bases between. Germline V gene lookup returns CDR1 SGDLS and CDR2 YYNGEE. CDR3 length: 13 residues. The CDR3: CASSVAVAGELFF. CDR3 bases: TGTGCCAGCAGCGTAGCGGTGGCCGGGGAGCTGTTTTTT. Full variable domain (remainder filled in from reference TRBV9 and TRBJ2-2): DSGVTQTPKHLITATGQRVTLRCSPRSGDLSVYWYQQSLDQGLQFLIQYYNGEERAKGNILERFSAQQFPDLHSELNLSSLELGDSALYFCASSVAVAGELFFGEGSRLTVL.

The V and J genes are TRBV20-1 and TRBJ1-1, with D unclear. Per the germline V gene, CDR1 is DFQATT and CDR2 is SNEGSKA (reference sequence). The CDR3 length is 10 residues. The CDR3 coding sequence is TGCAGCTCAGGGAACACTGAAGCTTTCTTT. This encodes CSSGNTEAFF.

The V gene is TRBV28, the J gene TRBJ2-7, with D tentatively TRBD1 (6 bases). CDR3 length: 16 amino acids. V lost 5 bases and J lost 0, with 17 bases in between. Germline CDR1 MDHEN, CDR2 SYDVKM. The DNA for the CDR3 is TGTGCCAGCAGTCCTACCGGACAGCTTAACTCCTACGAGCAGTACTTC. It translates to CASSPTGQLNSYEQYF.